The entry that follows covers one T cell receptor (beta chain) sequence. These data come from a study of blood T cell repertoires in COVID-19. Whole-study context: Both acute and convalescent COVID-19 samples were obtained from the United States, Italy and Spain. T cells, B-cell-depleted T cells, or PBMCs supplied cDNA or gDNA.

Original analysis: Estimated nucleated cell counts came from reference gene primer amplification. Some clones are missing from TCRdb's copy, which holds only in-frame ones; the method was immunoSEQ multiplex PCR. That table supplies the V and J calls and clone size; D and trimming were determined from the DNA. The sample lists roughly 34,000 clones, approximately 80% seen once, with 13% to 15% in the top ten. Trimming left V 5 bases short and J 7 bases short, with 12 bases between. Germline CDR1 reads KGHSY; CDR2 reads FQNENV. The CDR3 length is 12 residues. The sample consisted of peripheral blood. The gene calls are TRBV16 and TRBJ2-7, with a weak D call TRBD2 (6 bases). This receptor was obtained from a woman in her 70s with acute or convalescent COVID-19. The CDR3 DNA is TGTGCCAGCAGCAATTGGGGGGAGGAGCAGTACTTC. Amino acids: CASSNWGEEQYF.